This T cell receptor (beta chain) appears in the sequencing data of a study of T cell responses to AZD1222 COVID-19 vaccine. Study-level points and caveats: CD4 TCRs linked to vaccination spanned spike, dominating at 160-218 and 743-854. Seropositive at baseline were only five or six AZD1222 recipients. There were repertoire samples only from the period after the peak T cell response. There were mostly white British donors and more females than males, and clonal diversity was possibly underestimated.

Measured with immunoSEQ multiplex PCR; TCRdb has only the in-frame clones, and not every one. The table lists roughly 130,000 clones, around 90% of them singletons. To note about this clone: Its antigen remains unknown.

Germline loops: CDR1 MDHEN, CDR2 SYDVKM. V lost 4 bases and J lost 3; bases outside the gene matches: 5. CDR3 length: 14 amino acids. The V call is TRBV28, the J call TRBJ1-1; 7 bases agree with TRBD1. Sequences were derived from peripheral blood, sampled 28 days after the second AZD1222 dose. This sequence originates from an adult who received the AZD1222 COVID-19 vaccine. CDR3 sequence (DNA): TGTGCCAGCAGTTCAACCAGGGGGGACACTGAAGCTTTCTTT. Translation: CASSSTRGDTEAFF.